This passage covers 28 T cell receptor beta chains from one sample sequenced in a study of shared clonotypes between healthy human individuals. Clones were read by immunoSEQ multiplex PCR, and TCRdb kept only the in-frame ones, dropping some. The sample has some 2,100,000 clones, around 93% seen once; the top ten hold 1.5% to 2%. In the naive CD8 group, cells lacked CD45RO and were positively selected for CCR7, so terminally differentiated effector memory CD45RA+ cells were left out. The specimen sequenced was naive CD8+ T cells from PBMCs. These receptors all stem from a young man in good health. Some clones in this sample may be carry-over from other donors' samples.

The chain carries TRBV6-4 and TRBJ2-1, with a possible D match to TRBD2 (5 bases). Trimming took off 3 bases at V and 8 bases at J, with 23 bases between the two ends. Germline CDR1 reads MRHNA; CDR2 reads SNTAGT. The CDR3 runs 17 residues. Written as DNA, the CDR3 is TGTGCCAGCAGTGATTCCCGCGGTCCCAAGGAGGTGCATGAGCAGTTCTTC. It yields the protein CASSDSRGPKEVHEQFF.

The V gene is TRBV27, the J gene TRBJ2-7; 9 bases agree with TRBD1. The V gene end was trimmed by 4 bases and the J gene end by 6 bases; junction bases not matched to a gene: 7. Germline-derived CDR1 and CDR2 are MNHEY and SMNVEV (reference sequence). There are 14 residues in the CDR3. DNA of the CDR3: TGTGCCAGCAGTTCCGGGACAGGGTCCCCCGAGCAGTACTTC. Translating gives CASSSGTGSPEQYF.

This clone has just one count. The genes are TRBV5-6 and TRBJ1-2; D uncertain. This CDR3 is built from 12 residues. Germline assignment: CDR1 SGHDT and CDR2 YYEEEE. V lost 4 bases and J 3 bases, leaving 7 bases between the germline ends. CDR3 residues: CASSPQDYGYTF. CDR3 bases: TGTGCCAGCAGCCCCCAGGACTATGGCTACACCTTC.

This clone was seen only once. The V gene is TRBV9, the J gene TRBJ1-2, with D unresolved. Between the trimmed V and J ends, which lost 4 bases and 4 bases, there was a span of 11 bases. The CDR3 is 13 residues long. From germline, CDR1 is SGDLS and CDR2 YYNGEE. Here the CDR3 DNA reads TGTGCCAGCAGCAGGGTCGGGAGCTATGGCTACACCTTC. Translating gives CASSRVGSYGYTF.

V gene TRBV27 combines with J gene TRBJ2-1, with D perhaps matching TRBD2 (5 bases). Trimming removed 2 bases at V and 2 bases at J, with 16 bases between. CDR3 length: 17 residues. Germline V gene lookup returns CDR1 MNHEY and CDR2 SMNVEV (reference sequence). The CDR3 DNA reads as TGTGCCAGCAGTTTAATATTTGTGGGAGTAGCCTACAATGAGCAGTTCTTC. It translates to CASSLIFVGVAYNEQFF.

This clone was counted once. The chain is built from TRBV6-5 and TRBJ1-1; TRBD1 matches 8 bases. The CDR3 runs to 14 residues. Germline values: CDR1 MNHEY, CDR2 SVGAGI. V lost 10 bases, J lost 1 base, and 8 bases stayed unmatched. The CDR3: CATGAGGSNTEAFF. The DNA for the CDR3 is TGTGCCACGGGGGCAGGGGGCTCGAACACTGAAGCTTTCTTT.

Comment on this clone: Other DNA sequences in the sample encode the same CDR3. V usage is TRBV9 and J usage is TRBJ2-5; D gene uncertain. The germline CDR1 and CDR2 sequences are SGDLS and YYNGEE. V was clipped by 0 bases and J by 2 bases, with 8 bases between them. CDR3 length: 14 amino acids. As DNA, the CDR3 is TGTGCCAGCAGCGTAGCAGACCGACAAGAGACCCAGTACTTC. Its protein is CASSVADRQETQYF. Complete variable domain (other parts from reference TRBV9 and TRBJ2-5): DSGVTQTPKHLITATGQRVTLRCSPRSGDLSVYWYQQSLDQGLQFLIQYYNGEERAKGNILERFSAQQFPDLHSELNLSSLELGDSALYFCASSVADRQETQYFGPGTRLLVL.

The rearrangement uses TRBV6-5 and TRBJ1-1; D unresolved. CDR1 and CDR2 from the germline V gene are MNHEY and SVGAGI. This CDR3 spans 12 amino acids. V was pared by 8 bases and J by 2 bases, with 9 bases between. CDR3 amino acids: CASFGLNTEAFF. The CDR3 DNA is TGTGCCAGCTTTGGACTTAACACTGAAGCTTTCTTT.

This clone was detected only once. The chain joins TRBV7-2 to TRBJ2-1, with 8 positions matching TRBD2. This CDR3 is 16 amino acids long. The junction had 9 bases not matched to a gene; V was cut back by 1 base and J by 7 bases. Per germline, CDR1 SGHTA and CDR2 FQGNSA. Written as DNA, the CDR3 is TGTGCCAGCAGCTTAGTCGTCGGGAGGGCCGGAAATGAGCAGTTCTTC. Translating gives CASSLVVGRAGNEQFF.

A few counts support this clone. The V gene is TRBV28, the J gene TRBJ1-1, with D possibly TRBD1 on 5 matching bases. The CDR3 covers 11 residues. CDR1 MDHEN and CDR2 SYDVKM come from the germline V gene. Trimming left V 11 bases short and J 7 bases short, with 14 bases between. This chain's CDR3 is CACGQGLEAFF. The CDR3 region has the DNA TGTGCCTGCGGCCAGGGTCTTGAAGCTTTCTTT.

This chain connects TRBV28 to TRBJ2-7; no reliable D call. V was cut by 6 bases and J by 3 bases, with 27 bases left in between. From germline, CDR1 is MDHEN and CDR2 SYDVKM. This CDR3 comprises 18 residues. CDR3 protein: CASSILHPTESFLYEQYF. CDR3 DNA: TGTGCCAGCAGCATACTCCACCCGACGGAGTCATTCCTCTACGAGCAGTACTTC.

This chain uses TRBV6-7 with TRBJ2-1; weak D call: TRBD2 (6 bases). TRBV6-7 is placed among ORFs of uncertain function. There are 18 residues in the CDR3. The V and J ends lost 5 bases and 4 bases respectively, with 24 bases between them. The chain's CDR3 is CASSPPQEGEGRYNEQFF. In nucleotides, the CDR3 is TGTGCCAGCAGTCCCCCTCAGGAGGGTGAGGGGAGGTACAATGAGCAGTTCTTC.

Concerning this clone: The sample holds other DNA sequences that translate to the same CDR3. The rearrangement links TRBV6-5 to TRBJ2-1, with D possibly matching TRBD2 (5 bases). V lost 4 bases and J 4 bases, leaving 5 bases between the germline ends. Germline assignment: CDR1 MNHEY and CDR2 SVGAGI. The CDR3 has 12 residues. Here the CDR3 DNA reads TGTGCCAGCAGTTCGGGATACAATGAGCAGTTCTTC. Its translation is CASSSGYNEQFF.

V is TRBV15 and J is TRBJ2-7, with TRBD1 matching 7 bases. The J segment lost 3 bases and the V segment lost 3 bases, leaving 8 bases of the junction unmatched. The CDR3 extends over 15 amino acids. Germline V gene lookup returns CDR1 LNHNV and CDR2 YYDKDF (reference sequence). DNA for the CDR3: TGTGCCACCAGCAGGGACAGGACCACGGACTACGAGCAGTACTTC. This encodes CATSRDRTTDYEQYF.

The chain carries TRBV28 and TRBJ1-2, with no clear D. V was trimmed by 4 bases and J by 4 bases, leaving 10 bases between them. The CDR3 runs 13 residues. Germline CDR1 reads MDHEN; CDR2 reads SYDVKM. In nucleotides, the CDR3 is TGTGCCAGCAGTTCTACAGACGTCTATGGCTACACCTTC. This encodes CASSSTDVYGYTF.

The genes are TRBV4-1 and TRBJ2-7; 12 nucleotides match TRBD2. Unmatched junction bases numbered 7, after V lost 4 bases and J lost 3 bases. The CDR3 has 16 residues. CDR1 is MGHRA, CDR2 YSYEKL, per germline. The CDR3 DNA reads TGCGCCAGCAGCCCACCAAGACTAGCGGGAGACTACGAGCAGTACTTC. It specifies CASSPPRLAGDYEQYF.

The CDR3 DNA follows: TGTGCCAGCAGCCTACTCGGGACAGGTTTCTACGAGCAGTACTTC. This codes for CASSLLGTGFYEQYF. The V and J genes are TRBV7-9 and TRBJ2-7; 8 bases line up with TRBD1. Germline V CDR1 and CDR2: SEHNR, FQNEAQ (reference sequence). With 5 bases clipped from V and 3 bases from J, the junction kept 9 bases outside the gene matches. The CDR3 runs 15 residues. The variable domain in full, with the rest retrieved from reference TRBV7-9 and TRBJ2-7, is DTGVSQNPRHKITKRGQNVTFRCDPISEHNRLYWYRQTLGQGPEFLTYFQNEAQLEKSRLLSDRFSAERPKGSFSTLEIQRTEQGDSAMYLCASSLLGTGFYEQYFGPGTRLTVT.

This chain's CDR3 is CASSQAWEREIIDEQFF. For the CDR3, the DNA is TGCGCCAGCAGCCAGGCATGGGAGCGGGAGATTATAGATGAGCAGTTCTTC. This chain links TRBV4-3 with TRBJ2-1, with TRBD2 matching over 8 bases. Trimming cost V 3 bases and J 8 bases; bases outside gene matches: 15. This CDR3 region has 17 residues. Looked up from germline, CDR1 is LGHNA and CDR2 is YSLEER.

The rearrangement uses TRBV13 and TRBJ2-1; a possible D gene is TRBD2 (5 bases). Germline lookup yields CDR1 PRHDT and CDR2 FYEKMQ (reference sequence). The CDR3 is made up of 13 amino acids. Trimming removed 7 bases from V and 9 bases from J, with 16 bases in between. DNA for the CDR3: TGTGCCAGCAACACAAGATCGGGGAGTGAGCAGTTCTTC. Translating it yields CASNTRSGSEQFF.

The genes are TRBV4-3 and TRBJ2-7; the match to TRBD1 covers 7 bases. With 4 bases clipped from V and 0 bases from J, the junction kept 6 bases outside the gene matches. Germline V gene lookup returns CDR1 LGHNA and CDR2 YSLEER. This CDR3 is 15 amino acids long. CDR3 sequence (DNA): TGCGCCAGCAGCCGAGACACAGGGGACTCCTACGAGCAGTACTTC. Its protein is CASSRDTGDSYEQYF.

This chain connects TRBV6-5 to TRBJ1-2; TRBD1 agrees at 7 bases. Trimming took 6 bases from V and 2 from J; bases not matched to a gene: 9. CDR3 length: 15 residues. The germline CDR1 and CDR2 sequences are MNHEY and SVGAGI. The CDR3 DNA reads as TGTGCCAGCAGATCTCCGGGACAGATAAACTATGGCTACACCTTC. Encoded protein: CASRSPGQINYGYTF.

The chain has TRBV7-9 and TRBJ2-7; 8 nucleotides align to TRBD1. This CDR3 region has 15 residues. The V segment lost 6 bases and the J segment 4 bases; nucleotides outside the gene matches: 11. In germline, CDR1 is SEHNR, CDR2 FQNEAQ (reference sequence). The CDR3 here is CASSSTGGMSYEQYF. The DNA for the CDR3 is TGTGCCAGCAGTTCCACAGGGGGTATGTCGTACGAGCAGTACTTC.

The chain couples TRBV5-6 to TRBJ2-7; 8 nucleotides line up with TRBD2. The CDR3 length is 14 residues. Germline V gene lookup returns CDR1 SGHDT and CDR2 YYEEEE. V lost 2 bases and J lost 3; bases outside the gene matches: 4. The DNA for the CDR3 is TGTGCCAGCAGCTTCGGGGCGGGAGGCTACGAGCAGTACTTC. Protein sequence: CASSFGAGGYEQYF.

The rearrangement links TRBV19 to TRBJ2-1; 10 bases are shared with TRBD2. The trim removed 5 bases at V and 3 bases at J, leaving 4 bases unmatched. CDR3 length equals 15 residues. Germline loops: CDR1 LNHDA, CDR2 SQIVND (reference sequence). CDR3 nucleotide sequence: TGTGCCAGTAGTCCTAGCGGGAGTATCTACAATGAGCAGTTCTTC. As protein: CASSPSGSIYNEQFF.

The V and J genes are TRBV6-6 and TRBJ2-7; D not resolved. Trimming stripped 2 bases from V and 5 bases from J, with 10 bases between. The germline V gene has CDR1 MNHNY and CDR2 SVGAGI (reference sequence). The length of the CDR3 is 13 residues. CDR3 protein: CASSYVSPDEQYF. The CDR3 nucleotides read TGTGCCAGCAGTTACGTCAGCCCGGACGAGCAGTACTTC.

There are a few counts of this clone. This rearrangement joins TRBV29-1 to TRBJ1-5, with a tentative D call TRBD1 (6 bases). Germline V lookup: CDR1 SQVTM, CDR2 ANQGSEA. This CDR3 region has 14 residues. Trimming cost V 5 bases and J 2 bases, with 13 bases left between them. This CDR3 is CSVWGGTRNQPQHF. The CDR3 DNA reads as TGCAGCGTTTGGGGGGGCACACGCAATCAGCCCCAGCATTTT.

The CDR3 bases are TGTGCCAGCACCTTTGGGCGTGTCTACGAGCAGTACTTC. This sequence encodes CASTFGRVYEQYF. The chain combines TRBV28 with TRBJ2-7; D is unclear. This CDR3 has 13 amino acids. Germline V gene data show CDR1 as MDHEN and CDR2 as SYDVKM. Between the trimmed V and J ends, which lost 7 bases and 3 bases, there was a span of 13 bases.

This clone came up once. V and J are TRBV7-9 and TRBJ2-5; 10 nucleotides agree with TRBD2. Trimming removed 3 bases from V and 5 bases from J; junction bases left unmatched: 0. From germline, CDR1 is SEHNR and CDR2 FQNEAQ (reference sequence). CDR3 size: 13 residues. The CDR3 DNA reads TGTGCCAGCAGCTTTAGCGGGAGGGAGACCCAGTACTTC. It specifies CASSFSGRETQYF.